This T cell receptor beta chain was captured by sequencing in a study of beta chain features in type 1 diabetes. Overall study results and limits: A potential influence of HLA type upon TCRB rearrangement remained unresolved herein. When cDNA is sequenced, cells with high TCR expression could be over-represented. For type 1 diabetes patients, VDJ junctions showed fewer insertions and more deletions.

In its sample, this clone was seen a few times. Its antigen is as yet unknown. The CDR3 has 13 amino acids. Per germline, CDR1 LNHDA and CDR2 SQIVND (reference sequence). Trimming removed 3 bases from V and 3 bases from J, with 8 bases in between. Using CD45RO/CCR7/CD25/CD127/CD95/CD27, CD4+ naive, central memory, regulatory and stem cell-like memory cells were sorted. The sequenced template was cDNA made from the entire isolated RNA. The repertoire was sequenced with immunoSEQ multiplex PCR; TCRdb's copy has only in-frame clones and lacks some. The repertoire has under 950,000 clones, roughly a sixth of them found once; the top ten carry around 0.02%.

The sample was naive CD4+ T cells from blood. This clonotype originated in a woman younger than 35 in good health. The chain uses TRBV19 and TRBJ1-2; D gene uncertain. CDR3 bases: TGTGCCAGTAGTATCGATGGGGACTATGGCTACACCTTC. Translation gives CASSIDGDYGYTF. Combining the CDR3 with reference TRBV19 and TRBJ1-2 gives the whole variable domain DGGITQSPKYLFRKEGQNVTLSCEQNLNHDAMYWYRQDPGQGLRLIYYSQIVNDFQKGDIAEGYSVSREKKESFPLTVTSAQKNPTAFYLCASSIDGDYGYTFGSGTRLTVV.